The text below deals with one TCR beta chain. Clones were read by immunoSEQ multiplex PCR, and TCRdb kept only the in-frame ones, dropping some. Among under 550,000 clones listed, 90% to 96% were seen once. This record comes from a study of shared clonotypes between healthy human individuals. Study-level background: Every donor yielded three CD4 naive, three CD4 memory, two CD8 naive and one CD8 memory plate.

This CDR3 is built from 16 residues. J was trimmed by 5 bases and V by 6 bases; bases with no gene match: 13. Germline V gene sequence: CDR1 MDHEN, CDR2 SYDVKM. The healthy adult donors were HIV-negative and reported no recent acute infections or vaccinations. The sequencing sample was made of naive CD4+ T cells sorted from blood. The subset: CD45RA+ positively selected. This receptor was taken from a woman aged 25 to 39 in good health. This sequence joins TRBV28 and TRBJ2-1; 7 positions agree with TRBD2. Here the CDR3 DNA reads TGTGCCAGCAGAATTTCGGGGGAGGGCGGTAACAATGAGCAGTTCTTC. Translating gives CASRISGEGGNNEQFF.